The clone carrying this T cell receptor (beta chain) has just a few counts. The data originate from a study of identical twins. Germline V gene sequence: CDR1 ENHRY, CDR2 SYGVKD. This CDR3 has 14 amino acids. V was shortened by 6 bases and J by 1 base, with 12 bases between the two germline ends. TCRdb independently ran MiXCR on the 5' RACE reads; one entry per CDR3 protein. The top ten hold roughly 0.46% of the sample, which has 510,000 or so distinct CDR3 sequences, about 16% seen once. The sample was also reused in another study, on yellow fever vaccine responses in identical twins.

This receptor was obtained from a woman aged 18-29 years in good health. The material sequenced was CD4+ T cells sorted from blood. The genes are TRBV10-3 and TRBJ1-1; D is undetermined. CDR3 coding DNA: TGTGCCATCAGGGGAACCAAATCGAACACTGAAGCTTTCTTT. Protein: CAIRGTKSNTEAFF.